Presented here are 22 T cell receptor beta chains from one specimen sequenced in a study of molecular identifiers for immune sequencing clone quantification. TCRdb recomputed calls from the PCR reads with MiXCR, one row per CDR3 protein. The sample has approximately 680,000 distinct CDR3 sequences; 25% are singletons. What was sequenced was naive CD8+ T cells from blood, with Jurkat cell RNA spiked in. Subset meaning: FACS-sorted CD8+CD4-CCR7+CD45RA+ naive T cells. The receptors derive from a human donor in good health. Some libraries in this study had Jurkat cell RNA spiked in.

This clonotype appeared once. A much larger clone differs from this one at a single base, so this may be a read error. This sequence joins TRBV27 and TRBJ2-1; a weak D match, TRBD1 (6 bases). This CDR3 contains 15 residues. V dropped 5 bases and J dropped 3 bases, with 14 bases sitting between them. Germline lookup yields CDR1 MNHEY and CDR2 SMNVEV (reference sequence). Here the CDR3 DNA reads TGTGCCAGCAGTCCACCGGACAGACACTACAATGAGCAGTTCTTC. Translation gives CASSPPDRHYNEQFF.

Comments on this clonotype: One end of the junction varies from germline; a read error may be responsible. The V and J genes are TRBV7-3 and TRBJ2-2; 10 positions agree with TRBD2. CDR1 SGHTA and CDR2 FQGTGA come from the germline V gene. The CDR3 spans 20 residues. The CDR3 reads CASSHTGGFSSGRSTGELSF. The CDR3 DNA is TGTGCCAGCAGCCACACAGGGGGATTCTCTAGCGGGAGAAGCACCGGGGAGCTGTCTTTT.

This clonotype was counted only a few times. This rearrangement joins TRBV4-3 to TRBJ1-2; tentatively, D is TRBD1 (6 bases). CDR3 length equals 15 residues. V dropped 0 bases and J dropped 2 bases, with 10 bases sitting between them. The germline gives CDR1 LGHNA, CDR2 YSLEER. CDR3 sequence: CASSQDPGGNYGYTF. CDR3 DNA sequence: TGCGCCAGCAGCCAAGATCCTGGGGGCAACTATGGCTACACCTTC.

Note on this clonotype: One junction end disagrees with the germline gene, perhaps due to a read error. The J gene is TRBJ2-2, the V gene TRBV7-3; 12 bases fit TRBD2. The CDR3 consists of 15 residues. The germline gives CDR1 SGHTA, CDR2 FQGTGA. This CDR3 is CASSSLAGGTGELCF. CDR3 DNA: TGTGCCAGCAGCTCCCTAGCGGGAGGGACCGGGGAGCTGTGTTTT.

In its sample, this clonotype was seen a few times. The chain has TRBV1 and TRBJ1-4; the D call TRBD1 from the table was never checked on the DNA. TRBV1 is a pseudogene segment. This CDR3 comprises 16 residues. CDR3: CTSSQDRGETEEKLFF. In nucleotides, the CDR3 is TGCACCAGCAGCCAAGATAGGGGGGAGACAGAGGAAAAACTGTTTTTT.

The table lists this clonotype with many counts. This chain connects TRBV7-9 to TRBJ2-7; TRBD2 agrees at 8 bases. The junction had 14 bases not matched to a gene; V was cut back by 5 bases and J by 5 bases. The CDR3 has 16 amino acids. CDR1 SEHNR and CDR2 FQNEAQ come from the germline V gene (reference sequence). The CDR3 spells CASSTSGGAGAHEQYF. CDR3 in DNA: TGTGCCAGCAGCACCTCCGGTGGAGCGGGAGCACACGAGCAGTACTTC.

V and J are TRBV11-2 and TRBJ2-3, with D uncertain. With 6 bases removed from V and 0 bases from J, the gap between germline ends came to 7 bases. The CDR3 has 13 residues. Germline CDR1 reads SGHAT; CDR2 reads FQNNGV. The chain's CDR3 is CASRVGSTDTQYF. CDR3 in DNA: TGTGCCAGCAGGGTTGGTAGCACAGATACGCAGTATTTT.

In its sample, this clonotype was seen many times. The chain recombines TRBV4-3 with TRBJ1-6; D unresolved. CDR1 LGHNA and CDR2 YSLEER come from the germline V gene. Trimming removed 0 bases at V and 6 bases at J, with 6 bases between. CDR3 size: 14 residues. The CDR3 sequence: CASSQDVVNSPLHF. CDR3 in DNA: TGCGCCAGCAGCCAAGACGTAGTTAATTCACCCCTCCACTTT.

This clonotype was seen once. A read error may produce the germline difference seen at one junction end. The chain uses TRBV7-3 and TRBJ2-3; D is perhaps TRBD2 (5 bases). CDR3 length: 15 residues. In germline, CDR1 is SGHTA, CDR2 FQGTGA. The CDR3 is CASSLYHRDPDTQFF. The CDR3 nucleotides read TGTGCCAGCAGCTTATATCATCGGGATCCAGATACGCAGTTTTTT.

This sequence joins TRBV5-6 and TRBJ1-6; no clear D gene. Germline CDR1 reads SGHDT; CDR2 reads YYEEEE. This CDR3 has 16 amino acids. V was cut by 5 bases and J by 9 bases, with 21 bases left in between. CDR3 loop: CASSGSPNLYGSPLHF. CDR3 nucleotides: TGTGCCAGCAGTGGAAGTCCAAACCTTTACGGTTCACCCCTCCACTTT.

This clonotype appeared a few times. The gene calls are TRBV19 and TRBJ2-1; 13 nucleotides agree with TRBD2. The CDR3 has 15 amino acids. CDR1 is LNHDA, CDR2 SQIVND, per germline (reference sequence). V lost 4 bases to trimming and J lost 4 bases; unmatched junction nucleotides: 1. DNA for the CDR3: TGTGCCAGTAGTAAGGGACTAGCGGGGTACAATGAGCAGTTCTTC. As protein: CASSKGLAGYNEQFF.

This chain connects TRBV7-2 to TRBJ1-2; D unclear. There are 13 residues in the CDR3. Trimming left V 6 bases short and J 10 bases short, with 18 bases between. Germline loops: CDR1 SGHTA, CDR2 FQGNSA. CDR3 protein: CASRYVPGQSYTF. CDR3 DNA sequence: TGTGCCAGCAGATACGTTCCGGGCCAGTCCTACACCTTC.

The chain employs TRBV9 and TRBJ2-7; TRBD1 aligns across 10 bases. Unmatched junction bases numbered 5, after V lost 0 bases and J lost 5 bases. The CDR3 totals 15 residues. The germline CDR1 and CDR2 sequences are SGDLS and YYNGEE. CDR3 DNA: TGTGCCAGCAGCGTAGCCGGGACAGGGGTGAACGAGCAGTACTTC. This sequence encodes CASSVAGTGVNEQYF.

Comments on this clonotype: A junction end diverges from the germline sequence, so it may reflect a read error. This rearrangement joins TRBV4-3 to TRBJ2-5, with 7 bases fitting TRBD1. The CDR3 covers 15 residues. The V gene's germline CDR1 is LGHNA and CDR2 YSLEER. The CDR3 loop reads CASSHHRGIQATQYF. For the CDR3, the DNA is TGCGCCAGCAGCCACCACAGGGGAATCCAAGCGACCCAGTACTTC.

This clonotype appeared a few times. The gene calls are TRBV6-6 and TRBJ2-7; D not certain. Germline lookup yields CDR1 MNHNY and CDR2 SVGAGI (reference sequence). This CDR3 is 13 amino acids long. V was shortened by 5 bases and J by 1 base, with 9 bases between the two germline ends. The CDR3 sequence is CASSKVESYEQYF. CDR3 in DNA: TGTGCCAGCAGTAAAGTGGAATCCTACGAGCAGTACTTC.

This clonotype was detected many times. This chain links TRBV2 with TRBJ1-1; possible D gene TRBD1, 5 bases. This CDR3 region has 12 residues. V was trimmed by 10 bases and J by 4 bases, leaving 13 bases between them. Per the germline V gene, CDR1 is SNHLY and CDR2 is FYNNEI. The CDR3 here is CATRWGGTEAFF. As DNA, the CDR3 is TGTGCCACCCGGTGGGGGGGCACTGAAGCTTTCTTT.

The chain recombines TRBV20-1 with TRBJ2-5, with 8 bases aligning to TRBD1. CDR1 DFQATT and CDR2 SNEGSKA come from the germline V gene (reference sequence). The CDR3 sequence is 16 residues long. V lost 6 bases, J lost 0 bases, and 12 bases stayed unmatched. CDR3 in DNA: TGCAGTGCGAGGACAGGGAAAGTCGGGTACCAAGAGACCCAGTACTTC. It codes for CSARTGKVGYQETQYF.

This clonotype was seen repeatedly, ten times or more. This rearrangement joins TRBV24-1 to TRBJ2-3, with 7 bases lining up with TRBD1. Germline V gene lookup returns CDR1 KGHDR and CDR2 SFDVKD. Trimming took 9 bases from V and 5 from J; bases not matched to a gene: 13. The CDR3 totals 15 residues. The DNA for the CDR3 is TGTGCCACCGAAATCTCGAGACAGGGAAGAGATACGCAGTATTTT. Protein: CATEISRQGRDTQYF.

On this clonotype itself: The junction shows a germline mismatch at one end, possibly a read error. The CDR3 DNA follows: TGCGCTAGCAAGCGGGGTGATTCTCATCAGCCCCAGCATTTT. This sequence encodes CASKRGDSHQPQHF. This sequence joins TRBV10-1 and TRBJ1-5; D gene ambiguous. Germline CDR1 is WNHNN and CDR2 is SYGVQD (reference sequence). CDR3 length: 14 amino acids.

This clonotype was seen a handful of times. The rearrangement joins TRBV20-1 to TRBJ1-2, with no clear D. The CDR3 spans 13 residues. Germline V gives CDR1 DFQATT, CDR2 SNEGSKA (reference sequence). V lost 3 bases, J lost 1 base, and 9 bases lay in between. The chain's CDR3 is CSARRRDNYGYTF. The CDR3 nucleotides are TGCAGTGCTAGGAGGCGGGATAACTATGGCTACACCTTC.

This clonotype appeared a few times. The rearrangement joins TRBV28 to TRBJ2-7; 7 bases match TRBD1. The CDR3 extends over 15 amino acids. Germline V gene sequence: CDR1 MDHEN, CDR2 SYDVKM. V was clipped by 2 bases and J by 2 bases; unmatched bases: 6. CDR3 sequence (DNA): TGTGCCAGCAGTTTAAGGACAGGAGGTCCCTACGAGCAGTACTTC. Protein: CASSLRTGGPYEQYF. Complete variable domain (other parts from reference TRBV28 and TRBJ2-7): DVKVTQSSRYLVKRTGEKVFLECVQDMDHENMFWYRQDPGLGLRLIYFSYDVKMKEKGDIPEGYSVSREKKERFSLILESASTNQTSMYLCASSLRTGGPYEQYFGPGTRLTVT.

This clonotype showed up just a few times. V is TRBV20-1 and J is TRBJ2-3, with D unresolved. The CDR3 contains 16 residues. Trimming stripped 0 bases from V and 0 bases from J, with 13 bases between. Germline CDR1 is DFQATT and CDR2 is SNEGSKA (reference sequence). DNA of the CDR3: TGCAGTGCTAGAGATAGCAGGACGGAGAGCACAGATACGCAGTATTTT. Protein: CSARDSRTESTDTQYF.